These 24 T cell receptor beta chains were sequenced from one sample in a study of vaccination effects on CD4 cells after COVID-19. These receptors lack a known antigen. Profiled with immunoSEQ multiplex PCR; TCRdb holds only in-frame clones, not every one. The sample gives approximately 24,000 clones, more than 70% of which show up once; 10% is in the top ten. In the ViraFEST assay, antigen-specific CD4+ clonotypes were identified by expansion after peptide-pool stimulation. The culture ran for roughly ten days before CD4+ T cells were isolated. None of the vaccinated had previously contracted SARS-CoV-2, and their nucleocapsid antibodies tested negative. The sample in question was CD4+ T cells from PBMCs cultured with HCoV-NL63 spike peptides, obtained before COVID-19 vaccination. The source is a human donor who received a COVID-19 vaccine.

This rearrangement joins TRBV6-5 to TRBJ1-4; 8 bases are a match to TRBD1. Germline-derived CDR1 and CDR2 are MNHEY and SVGAGI. The CDR3 is made up of 15 amino acids. V gave up 6 bases and J gave up 4 bases; unmatched junction bases: 7. Written as DNA, the CDR3 is TGTGCCAGCAGGAGGGGACAGGCCGGTAATGAAAAACTGTTTTTT. The encoded protein is CASRRGQAGNEKLFF.

V and J are TRBV7-8 and TRBJ2-7, with D maybe TRBD2 (5 bases). This CDR3 contains 16 residues. Germline CDR1 and CDR2: SGHVS and FQNEAQ. The V end lost 1 base, the J end lost 3 bases, and 16 bases lay between the germline ends. This CDR3 reads CASSLGRTMGYYEQYF. The CDR3, as DNA: TGTGCCAGCAGCTTAGGGAGGACGATGGGCTACTACGAGCAGTACTTC.

The rearrangement joins TRBV12-3 or TRBV12-4 to TRBJ2-2; D is unresolved. V was pared by 1 base and J by 7 bases, with 4 bases between. The CDR3 has 12 residues. The CDR3 DNA reads TGTGCCAGCAGTTTAGTGGGCGGGGAGCTGTTTTTT. Translating it yields CASSLVGGELFF.

V usage is TRBV27 and J usage is TRBJ2-1; perhaps TRBD2 as D (7 bases). Germline V gene lookup returns CDR1 MNHEY and CDR2 SMNVEV (reference sequence). V dropped 4 bases and J dropped 4 bases, with 23 bases sitting between them. This CDR3 has 18 amino acids. The CDR3 loop reads CASSSLDSRGPKYNEQFF. DNA for the CDR3: TGTGCCAGCAGTTCCCTCGACTCGCGGGGGCCGAAGTACAATGAGCAGTTCTTC.

V is TRBV5-1 and J is TRBJ2-4; D remains unclear. From germline, CDR1 is SGHRS and CDR2 YFSETQ. The CDR3 has 13 amino acids. The ends were cut back, 0 bases at V and 8 bases at J, with 9 bases in the middle. The chain's CDR3 is CASSLEGLDIQYF. In DNA form, the CDR3 reads TGCGCCAGCAGCTTGGAAGGGTTGGACATTCAGTACTTC.

The chain joins TRBV5-1 to TRBJ1-1; TRBD1 is a possible D gene (5 bases). CDR1 and CDR2 (germline): SGHRS, YFSETQ. The CDR3 length is 15 residues. V was clipped by 3 bases and J by 0 bases, with 12 bases between them. The CDR3 protein is CASSSQVNMNTEAFF. The CDR3 DNA reads as TGCGCCAGCAGCTCACAGGTCAACATGAACACTGAAGCTTTCTTT.

The J gene is TRBJ1-2, the V gene TRBV30; tentatively, D is TRBD1 (5 bases). CDR3 length equals 16 residues. In germline, CDR1 is GTSNPN, CDR2 SVGIG (reference sequence). V shed 2 bases and J shed 2 bases, with 18 bases lying between them. In DNA, the CDR3 is TGTGCCTGGAGTCCCCTCGGGAGCGGGGGAAACTATGGCTACACCTTC. Translation: CAWSPLGSGGNYGYTF.

The chain links TRBV11-3 to TRBJ2-2; D gene ambiguous. The CDR3 is 14 amino acids. The ends were cut back, 5 bases at V and 3 bases at J, with 10 bases in the middle. Germline CDR1 reads SGHNT; CDR2 reads YENEEA. The CDR3 region has the DNA TGTGCCAGCAGCCGTACACGGGACACCGGGGAGCTGTTTTTT. Amino acid sequence: CASSRTRDTGELFF. Supplemented by reference TRBV11-3 and TRBJ2-2, the full variable domain reads EAGVVQSPRYKIIEKKQPVAFWCNPISGHNTLYWYLQNLGQGPELLIRYENEEAVDDSQLPKDRFSAERLKGVDSTLKIQPAELGDSAVYLCASSRTRDTGELFFGEGSRLTVL.

The rearrangement joins TRBV29-1 to TRBJ1-5; D is perhaps TRBD1 (6 bases). There are 16 residues in the CDR3. From germline, CDR1 is SQVTM and CDR2 ANQGSEA. Trimming stripped 4 bases from V and 0 bases from J, with 16 bases between. CDR3 sequence (DNA): TGCAGCGTTGTGCCCTGGGGGGCGGATAGCAATCAGCCCCAGCATTTT. Protein: CSVVPWGADSNQPQHF.

The V call is TRBV7-2, the J call TRBJ2-4; D gene uncertain. Germline CDR1 SGHTA, CDR2 FQGNSA. This CDR3 comprises 14 residues. Deletions cut 3 bases from V and 4 bases from J, with 10 bases between. CDR3 nucleotide sequence: TGTGCCAGCAGCTTTCCACCACAGAAAAACATTCAGTACTTC. It yields the protein CASSFPPQKNIQYF.

V gene TRBV5-1 combines with J gene TRBJ2-2; D might be TRBD2 (6 bases). CDR1 and CDR2 (germline): SGHRS, YFSETQ. The CDR3 is made up of 16 amino acids. Trimming removed 5 bases from V and 3 bases from J, with 17 bases in between. As DNA, the CDR3 is TGCGCCAGCAGGGAGATGGGGGGTCTATACACCGGGGAGCTGTTTTTT. Its protein product is CASREMGGLYTGELFF.

The chain recombines TRBV6-2 or TRBV6-3 with TRBJ2-7; the D is unclear. Germline assignment: CDR1 MNHEY and CDR2 SVGEGT. The V gene lost 2 bases and the J gene lost 2 bases, with 7 bases spanning the gap. The CDR3 sequence is 13 residues long. The CDR3 DNA is TGTGCCAGCAGTTACGTCGGACCCTACGAGCAGTACTTC. It is translated as CASSYVGPYEQYF.

The chain combines TRBV11-2 with TRBJ2-3; D is perhaps TRBD2 (6 bases). Germline CDR1 is SGHAT and CDR2 is FQNNGV. V was trimmed by 4 bases and J by 5 bases, leaving 13 bases between them. This CDR3 spans 14 amino acids. The CDR3 region has the DNA TGTGCCAGCAGCTCCGGGACTGGGATAGATACGCAGTATTTT. Translated: CASSSGTGIDTQYF.

This clone is a singleton in its sample. J is TRBJ1-2 and V is TRBV4-1, with a possible D match to TRBD1 (5 bases). V was trimmed by 4 bases and J by 2 bases, leaving 14 bases between them. The germline V gene has CDR1 MGHRA and CDR2 YSYEKL. The CDR3 is 15 amino acids. The CDR3 bases are TGCGCCAGCAGCCTCTCGGCAGGGCCAAACTATGGCTACACCTTC. Its translation: CASSLSAGPNYGYTF.

V is TRBV6-5 and J is TRBJ2-1; D possibly uses TRBD1 or TRBD2 (5 bases each). The V end was cut by 4 bases, the J end by 5 bases, with 15 bases between. The germline CDR1 and CDR2 sequences are MNHEY and SVGAGI. The CDR3 extends over 15 amino acids. The CDR3 reads CASSFRDPLNNEQFF. The CDR3 DNA reads TGTGCCAGCAGTTTCCGGGACCCCCTGAACAATGAGCAGTTCTTC.

J is TRBJ2-3 and V is TRBV13; no clear D. The germline gives CDR1 PRHDT, CDR2 FYEKMQ (reference sequence). The CDR3 has 14 residues. Trimming pared 5 bases from V and 1 base from J, leaving 10 bases between. DNA for the CDR3: TGTGCCAGCAGCCCCAAATACGGCACAGATACGCAGTATTTT. Translation: CASSPKYGTDTQYF.

This chain links TRBV27 with TRBJ1-1; tentatively, D is TRBD1 (5 bases). Per the germline V gene, CDR1 is MNHEY and CDR2 is SMNVEV (reference sequence). V was clipped by 6 bases and J by 7 bases, with 15 bases between them. There are 13 residues in the CDR3. Here the CDR3 reads CASSPQGNFEAFF. The CDR3 DNA follows: TGTGCCAGCAGCCCTCAGGGCAACTTTGAAGCTTTCTTT.

The rearrangement uses TRBV5-1 and TRBJ2-1; D remains unclear. The CDR3 loop spans 13 amino acids. Germline V lookup: CDR1 SGHRS, CDR2 YFSETQ. Trimming removed 0 bases at V and 4 bases at J, with 5 bases between. The CDR3 reads CASSLGTYNEQFF. As DNA, the CDR3 is TGCGCCAGCAGCTTGGGAACTTACAATGAGCAGTTCTTC. Full variable domain (missing parts from reference TRBV5-1 and TRBJ2-1): KAGVTQTPRYLIKTRGQQVTLSCSPISGHRSVSWYQQTPGQGLQFLFEYFSETQRNKGNFPGRFSGRQFSNSRSEMNVSTLELGDSALYLCASSLGTYNEQFFGPGTRLTVL.

This clone counts as medium-sized. This chain connects TRBV5-4 to TRBJ2-3, with D maybe TRBD2 (6 bases). Germline V gene sequence: CDR1 SGHNT, CDR2 YYREEE (reference sequence). The V end lost 4 bases, the J end lost 2 bases, and 14 bases lay between the germline ends. The CDR3 has 15 residues. The CDR3 loop is CASSPGTHDTDTQYF. CDR3 nucleotide sequence: TGTGCCAGCAGCCCCGGGACTCACGACACAGATACGCAGTATTTT.

The chain is built from TRBV10-3 and TRBJ2-7; the D is unclear. This CDR3 is 13 amino acids long. CDR1 and CDR2 from the germline V gene are ENHRY and SYGVKD. Trimming removed 2 bases at V and 3 bases at J, with 8 bases between. The CDR3, as DNA: TGTGCCATCAGTGAGCAGGCAGTCTACGAGCAGTACTTC. Residues: CAISEQAVYEQYF.

The rearrangement links TRBV9 to TRBJ1-4; the match to TRBD1 covers 7 bases. V dropped 2 bases and J dropped 7; count of bases not matched to a gene: 5. The germline V gene has CDR1 SGDLS and CDR2 YYNGEE. The CDR3 length is 14 residues. The DNA for the CDR3 is TGTGCCAGCAGCGTGGGGACAGTGAGTGAAAAACTGTTTTTT. Encoded protein: CASSVGTVSEKLFF. Using reference TRBV9 and TRBJ1-4 for the parts outside the CDR3, the full variable domain is DSGVTQTPKHLITATGQRVTLRCSPRSGDLSVYWYQQSLDQGLQFLIQYYNGEERAKGNILERFSAQQFPDLHSELNLSSLELGDSALYFCASSVGTVSEKLFFGSGTQLSVL.

The V gene is TRBV3-1 (or the pseudogene TRBV3-2), the J gene TRBJ2-3; 10 bases are a match to TRBD1. Germline V gene data show CDR1 as LGHDT and CDR2 as YNNKEL (reference sequence). Trimming took 4 bases from V and 4 from J; bases not matched to a gene: 8. This CDR3 region has 16 residues. This CDR3 is CASSPWTGGRADTQYF. The CDR3 coding sequence is TGTGCCAGCAGCCCCTGGACAGGGGGTCGTGCAGATACGCAGTATTTT.

The CDR3 DNA is TGCGCCAGCAGCCAAGGCCTAGCCTTAAACTATGAGCAGTTCTTC. Encoded protein: CASSQGLALNYEQFF. This chain links TRBV4-1 with TRBJ2-1, with D perhaps matching TRBD2 (5 bases). The CDR3 loop spans 15 amino acids. Germline assignment: CDR1 MGHRA and CDR2 YSYEKL. Trimming took off 1 base at V and 8 bases at J, with 15 bases between the two ends.

This clone showed up just once. The chain carries TRBV2 and TRBJ2-1; 8 bases align to TRBD2. This CDR3 is 16 amino acids long. V was pared by 3 bases and J by 0 bases, with 4 bases of the junction left unmatched. Germline lookup yields CDR1 SNHLY and CDR2 FYNNEI. The CDR3 bases are TGTGCCAGCAGTGATGGGGCGGGGGGCTCCTACAATGAGCAGTTCTTC. It translates to CASSDGAGGSYNEQFF.